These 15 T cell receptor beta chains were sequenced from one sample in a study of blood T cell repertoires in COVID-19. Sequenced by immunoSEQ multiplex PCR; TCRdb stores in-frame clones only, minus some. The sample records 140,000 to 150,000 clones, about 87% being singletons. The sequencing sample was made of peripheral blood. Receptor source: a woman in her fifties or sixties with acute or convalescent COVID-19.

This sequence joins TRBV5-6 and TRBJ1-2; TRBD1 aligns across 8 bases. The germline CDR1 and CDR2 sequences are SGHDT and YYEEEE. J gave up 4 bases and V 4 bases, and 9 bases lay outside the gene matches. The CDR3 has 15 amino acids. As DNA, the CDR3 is TGTGCCAGCAGCGCGGACAGGGTCGGGAGCTATGGCTACACCTTC. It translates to CASSADRVGSYGYTF.

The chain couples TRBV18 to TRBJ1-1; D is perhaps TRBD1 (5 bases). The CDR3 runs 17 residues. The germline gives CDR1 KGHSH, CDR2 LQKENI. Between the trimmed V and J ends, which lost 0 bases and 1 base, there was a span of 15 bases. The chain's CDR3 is CASSPPQVVLRNTEAFF. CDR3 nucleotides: TGTGCCAGCTCACCACCACAGGTAGTCCTAAGGAACACTGAAGCTTTCTTT.

The CDR3 loop reads CASSPTGGRQEQYF. Written as DNA, the CDR3 is TGTGCCAGCAGCCCAACTGGCGGGAGGCAAGAGCAGTACTTC. This sequence joins TRBV3-1 (or the pseudogene TRBV3-2) and TRBJ2-7; TRBD2 matches at 8 bases. The ends lost 4 bases at V and 7 bases at J; junction bases unmatched: 9. The CDR3 contains 14 residues. CDR1 LGHDT and CDR2 YNNKEL come from the germline V gene (reference sequence).

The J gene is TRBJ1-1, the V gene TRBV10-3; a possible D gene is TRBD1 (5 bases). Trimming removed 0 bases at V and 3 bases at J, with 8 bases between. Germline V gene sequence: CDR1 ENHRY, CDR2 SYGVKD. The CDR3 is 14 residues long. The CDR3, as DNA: TGTGCCATCAGTGAGTCAATGGGGCACACTGAAGCTTTCTTT. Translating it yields CAISESMGHTEAFF.

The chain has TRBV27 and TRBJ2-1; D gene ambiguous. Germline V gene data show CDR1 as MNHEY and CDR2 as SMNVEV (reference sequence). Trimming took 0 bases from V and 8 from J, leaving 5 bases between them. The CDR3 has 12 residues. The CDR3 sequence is CASSLSRYEQFF. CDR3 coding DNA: TGTGCCAGCAGTTTATCGAGATATGAGCAGTTCTTC.

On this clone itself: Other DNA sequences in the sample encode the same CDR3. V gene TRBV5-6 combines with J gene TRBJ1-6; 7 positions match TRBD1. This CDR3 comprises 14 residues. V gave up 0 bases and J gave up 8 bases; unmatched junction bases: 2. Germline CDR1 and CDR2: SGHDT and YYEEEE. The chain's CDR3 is CASSLAGGYSPLHF. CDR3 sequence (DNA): TGTGCCAGCAGCTTGGCAGGGGGGTATTCACCCCTCCACTTT.

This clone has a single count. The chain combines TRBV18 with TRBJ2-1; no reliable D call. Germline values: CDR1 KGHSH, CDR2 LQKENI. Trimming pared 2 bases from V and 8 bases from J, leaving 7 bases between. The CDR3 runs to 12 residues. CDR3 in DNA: TGTGCCAGCTCACCAGAGTGGTATGAGCAGTTCTTC. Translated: CASSPEWYEQFF.

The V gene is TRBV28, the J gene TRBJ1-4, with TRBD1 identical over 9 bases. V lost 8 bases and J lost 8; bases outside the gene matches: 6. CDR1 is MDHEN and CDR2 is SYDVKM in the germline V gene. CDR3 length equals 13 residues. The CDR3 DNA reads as TGTGCCAGCTTACAGGGGGCAGAGGAAAAACTGTTTTTT. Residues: CASLQGAEEKLFF.

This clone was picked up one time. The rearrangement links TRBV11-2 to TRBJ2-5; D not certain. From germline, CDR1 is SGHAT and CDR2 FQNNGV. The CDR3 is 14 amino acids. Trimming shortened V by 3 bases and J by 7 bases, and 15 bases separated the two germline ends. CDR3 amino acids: CASSFPHASGTQYF. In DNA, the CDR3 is TGTGCCAGCAGCTTTCCCCATGCTTCGGGGACCCAGTACTTC.

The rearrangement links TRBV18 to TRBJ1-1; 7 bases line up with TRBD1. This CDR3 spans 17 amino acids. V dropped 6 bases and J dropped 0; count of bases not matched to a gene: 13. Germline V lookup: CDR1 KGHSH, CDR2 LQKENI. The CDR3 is CASSPQGLTGMNTEAFF. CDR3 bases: TGTGCCAGCTCTCCTCAGGGCTTGACAGGGATGAACACTGAAGCTTTCTTT.

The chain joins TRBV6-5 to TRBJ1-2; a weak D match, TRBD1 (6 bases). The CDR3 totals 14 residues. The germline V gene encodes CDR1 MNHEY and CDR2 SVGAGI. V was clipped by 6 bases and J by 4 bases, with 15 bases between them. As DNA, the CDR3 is TGTGCCAGCAGGGTGGTACAGGGACCCTATGGCTACACCTTC. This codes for CASRVVQGPYGYTF.

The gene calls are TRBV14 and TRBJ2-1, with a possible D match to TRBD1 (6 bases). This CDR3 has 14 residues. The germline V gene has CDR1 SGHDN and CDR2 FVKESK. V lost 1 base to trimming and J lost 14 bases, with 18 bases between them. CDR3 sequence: CASSQGGGREGEFF. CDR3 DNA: TGTGCCAGCAGCCAAGGAGGGGGTCGGGAAGGGGAGTTCTTC.

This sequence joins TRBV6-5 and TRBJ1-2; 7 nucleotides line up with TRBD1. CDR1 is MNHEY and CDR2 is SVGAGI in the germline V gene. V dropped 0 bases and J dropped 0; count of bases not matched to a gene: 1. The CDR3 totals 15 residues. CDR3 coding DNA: TGTGCCAGCAGTTACTCGACAGGGACTAACTATGGCTACACCTTC. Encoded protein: CASSYSTGTNYGYTF.

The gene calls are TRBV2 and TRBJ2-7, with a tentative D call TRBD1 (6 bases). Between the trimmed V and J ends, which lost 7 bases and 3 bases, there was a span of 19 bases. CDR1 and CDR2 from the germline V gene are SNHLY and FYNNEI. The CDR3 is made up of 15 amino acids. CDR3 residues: CASKRQVFSFYEQYF. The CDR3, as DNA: TGTGCCAGCAAAAGACAGGTTTTCTCTTTCTACGAGCAGTACTTC.

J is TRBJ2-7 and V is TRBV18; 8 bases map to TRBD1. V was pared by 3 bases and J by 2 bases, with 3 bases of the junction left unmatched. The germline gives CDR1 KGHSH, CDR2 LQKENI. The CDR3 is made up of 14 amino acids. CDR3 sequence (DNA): TGTGCCAGCTCACCGCAGGGGGCCCCCTACGAGCAGTACTTC. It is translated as CASSPQGAPYEQYF.